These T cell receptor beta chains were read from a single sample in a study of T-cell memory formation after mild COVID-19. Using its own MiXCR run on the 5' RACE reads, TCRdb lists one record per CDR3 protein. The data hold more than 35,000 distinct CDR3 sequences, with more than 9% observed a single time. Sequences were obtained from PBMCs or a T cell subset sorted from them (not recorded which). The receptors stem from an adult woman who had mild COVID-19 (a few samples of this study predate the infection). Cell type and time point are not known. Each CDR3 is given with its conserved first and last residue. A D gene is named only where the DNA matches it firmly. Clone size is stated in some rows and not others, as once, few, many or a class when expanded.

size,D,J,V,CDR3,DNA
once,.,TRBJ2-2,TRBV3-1,CASSQDPGELFF,TGTGCCAGCAGCCAAGACCCCGGGGAGCTGTTTTTT
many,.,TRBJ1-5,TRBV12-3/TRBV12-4,CASARSGDTQPQHF,TGTGCCAGCGCTCGATCCGGGGATACTCAGCCCCAGCATTTT
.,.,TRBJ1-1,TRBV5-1,CASSSRQAENTEAFF,TGCGCCAGCAGCTCTAGACAGGCGGAGAACACTGAAGCTTTCTTT
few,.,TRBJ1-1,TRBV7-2,CASSSTQGVSAEAFF,TGTGCCAGCAGCTCCACACAGGGCGTTAGTGCTGAAGCTTTCTTT
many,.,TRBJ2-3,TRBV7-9,CASSPRLGSDTQYF,TGTGCCAGCAGCCCCCGCCTGGGGTCAGATACGCAGTATTTT
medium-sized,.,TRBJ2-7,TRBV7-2,CASSLGQPYEQYF,TGTGCCAGCAGCTTAGGACAGCCCTACGAGCAGTACTTC
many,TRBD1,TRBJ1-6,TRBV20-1,CSARRGGTGDSPLHF,TGCAGTGCTCGCCGAGGGGGGACAGGGGATTCACCCCTCCACTTT
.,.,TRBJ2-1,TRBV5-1,CASSLAPENEQFF,TGCGCCAGCAGCTTGGCACCGGAGAATGAGCAGTTCTTC
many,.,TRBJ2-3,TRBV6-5,CASRLTSSTDTQYF,TGTGCCAGCAGACTGACTAGTTCCACAGATACGCAGTATTTT
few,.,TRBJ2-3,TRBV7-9,CASSSYRVLRQYF,TGTGCCAGCAGCTCGTACAGGGTTTTGAGGCAGTATTTT
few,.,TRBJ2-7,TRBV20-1,CSARPPGAGDSYEQYF,TGCAGTGCTAGGCCCCCAGGGGCGGGGGACTCCTACGAGCAGTACTTC
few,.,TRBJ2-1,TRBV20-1,CSAPGTDSHYNEQFF,TGCAGTGCTCCAGGGACGGACTCGCACTACAATGAGCAGTTCTTC
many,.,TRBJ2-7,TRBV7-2,CASSSVGRGEQYF,TGTGCCAGCAGCTCGGTGGGCCGGGGCGAGCAGTACTTC